This T cell receptor (beta chain) came from a study of OX40 agonist ivuxolimab in advanced cancers. After removal of 5 bases from V and 3 bases from J, the junction contained 3 bases not matched to a gene. The CDR3 has 14 residues. Germline loops: CDR1 SGHKS, CDR2 YYEKEE (reference sequence). This table comes from immunoSEQ multiplex PCR, and its TCRdb copy is limited to in-frame clones, with some not included. The sample has some 60,000 clones, around 84% seen once. This sequence originates from an adult with an advanced solid tumor such as melanoma, head and neck, liver or kidney cancer. This chain connects TRBV5-5 to TRBJ2-7; 12 positions match TRBD2. Material: CD4+ or CD8+ T cells sorted from blood, obtained in a trial of the OX40 agonist ivuxolimab. DNA for the CDR3: TGTGCCAGCAGTGGACTAGCGGGACTCTACGAGCAGTACTTC. It encodes CASSGLAGLYEQYF.